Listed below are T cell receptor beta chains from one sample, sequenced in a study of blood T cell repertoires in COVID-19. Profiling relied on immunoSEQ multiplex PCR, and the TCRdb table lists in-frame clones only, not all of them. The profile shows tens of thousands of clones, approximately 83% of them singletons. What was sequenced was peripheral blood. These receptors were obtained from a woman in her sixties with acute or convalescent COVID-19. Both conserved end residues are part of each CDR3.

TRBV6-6 CATSQGVLAEQYF
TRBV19 CASSGLAGDEQYF
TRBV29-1 CSAGQGQLDGYTF
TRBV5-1 CASSFRQDSEPQHF
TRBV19 CASTGVLGPQHF
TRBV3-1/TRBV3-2 CASSQGLGGEYWRGKAFF
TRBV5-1 CASSSPGRKGEDGYTF
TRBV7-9 CASSPTGFRGYTF
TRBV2 CASMANYGYTF
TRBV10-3 CAIADLTSNLRGRDEQYF
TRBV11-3 CASSSGQGTQYF
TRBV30 CAWSGEIRARGIFNYGYTF
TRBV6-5 CASSPGQVPEQYF
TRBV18 CASSPRTGESEKLFF
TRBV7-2 CASRFSGTSTDTQYF
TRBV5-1 CASSLAGLSSSGNTIYF
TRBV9 CASSFTDTDTQYF
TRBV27 CASSPQGANYGYTF
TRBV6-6 CASSYLGQGAYEQYF
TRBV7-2 CASSLAGGGELFF
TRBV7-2 CASSLSGQAHNSPLHF
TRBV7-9 CASSLAGRVGYTF
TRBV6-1 CASSEVLVLDSSRTEAFF
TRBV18 CASSLGQGANEQYF
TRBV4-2 CASSQGPEGHTGELFF
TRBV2 CASTPDRASNQPQHF
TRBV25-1 CASRHSGGGGYTF
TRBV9 CASSVAPGTGSWGTEAFF
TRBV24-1 CATSDHPQGLGGNTIYF
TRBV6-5 CASKTGKQGNTEAFF
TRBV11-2 CASSLDGGVGNTIYF
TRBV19 CASSANKGSGYTF
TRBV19 CASSQKRGSEQFF
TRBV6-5 CASIPTGGNYGYTF
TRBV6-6 CASSRRDRGRGSNEQFF
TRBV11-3 CASSPSPGLDNTGELFF
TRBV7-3 CASSLTTGGPRNEQFF
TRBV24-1 CATSDLLQDKGYTF
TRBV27 CASSLSWPSGASTDTQYF
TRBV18 CASSPSTAKGDNEQFF
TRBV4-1 CASSQVIGGGYTF
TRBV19 CASRPAGGRSDTQYF
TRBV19 CASSSGQGAQETQYF
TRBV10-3 CAISGPAGADTQYF
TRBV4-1 CASSQGDRGPGEQFF
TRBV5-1 CASSFGPQNTEAFF
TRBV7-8 CASSSGTDSNYGYTF
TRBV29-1 CSVRQRSSYNEQFF
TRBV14 CASSARQGWNYGYTF
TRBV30 CAWKGDNYGYTF
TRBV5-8 CASSSWTGGGEQFF
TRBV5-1 CASSLSGGDYGYTF
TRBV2 CASSAGDRGRTEAFF
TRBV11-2 CASRDQRGQGVQSTGELFF
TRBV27 CASSLVGQGGSYGYTF
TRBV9 CASSAGQGGTGELFF
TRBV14 CASSQDWRAGYTF
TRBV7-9 CASSGSGGLGGYTF
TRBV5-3 CARAARGGDQPQHF
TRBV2 CASSESRQLEFF